A selection of T cell receptor beta chains follows, all from one sample in a study of identifying expanded T cells in peripheral blood. Here immunoSEQ multiplex PCR was the method, and the copy in TCRdb shows in-frame clones only, minus some. The sample lists some 72,000 clones, approximately 87% occurring once. The sequenced material came from blood. The receptors originated from a person aged 18 to 75 in good health. CDR3s include the opening cysteine and the closing phenylalanine or tryptophan. The order of the fields is V gene, D gene, clone size, J gene, CDR3 protein, CDR3 DNA. A D gene is named only where the DNA matches it firmly. Some rows mark clone size as missing; the rest say once, few, many or name a class of expanded clone.

>TRBV18|TRBD1|-|TRBJ1-1
CASSPTGGLMNTEAFF
TGTGCCAGCTCACCGACAGGGGGCTTGATGAACACTGAAGCTTTCTTT
>TRBV5-1|TRBD1|-|TRBJ1-2
CASSFDREYGYTF
TGCGCCAGCAGCTTCGACAGGGAATATGGCTACACCTTC
>TRBV11-2|-|-|TRBJ2-7
CASSLVDPAYEQYF
TGTGCCAGCAGCTTAGTGGACCCTGCCTACGAGCAGTACTTC
>TRBV5-1|TRBD1|-|TRBJ2-5
CASSLSGTGSVETQYF
TGCGCCAGCAGCTTGTCTGGGACAGGGAGTGTCGAGACCCAGTACTTC
>TRBV2|-|-|TRBJ2-5
CASSGDQETQYF
TGTGCCAGCAGTGGGGACCAAGAGACCCAGTACTTC
>TRBV11-2|-|-|TRBJ2-5
CASSLDLRDWQETQYF
TGTGCCAGCAGCTTAGATCTAAGGGATTGGCAAGAGACCCAGTACTTC
>TRBV5-1|-|-|TRBJ2-6
CASSLGQVSGANVLTF
TGCGCCAGCAGCTTGGGACAGGTCTCTGGGGCCAACGTCCTGACTTTC
>TRBV27|TRBD1|-|TRBJ2-5
CASSPGQAGETQYF
TGTGCCAGCAGTCCGGGACAGGCAGGCGAGACCCAGTACTTC
>TRBV30|-|-|TRBJ1-3
CAWSRSGRQRNTIYF
TGTGCCTGGAGCCGCTCCGGACGCCAGAGAAACACCATATATTTT
>TRBV29-1|TRBD1|few|TRBJ1-1
CSVDTGGRAFF
TGCAGCGTAGATACAGGGGGGAGAGCTTTCTTT
>TRBV19|-|-|TRBJ1-4
CASSIVGGTNEKLFF
TGTGCCAGTAGTATAGTTGGGGGAACTAATGAAAAACTGTTTTTT
>TRBV29-1|-|-|TRBJ2-5
CSGAGTYQETQYF
TGCAGCGGGGCTGGAACGTACCAAGAGACCCAGTACTTC
>TRBV5-1|-|-|TRBJ1-1
CASSLEGRNTEAFF
TGCGCCAGCAGCTTGGAGGGTCGGAACACTGAAGCTTTCTTT
>TRBV2|-|-|TRBJ2-7
CASSEQMWTYEQYF
TGTGCCAGCAGTGAACAGATGTGGACCTACGAGCAGTACTTC
>TRBV6-1|TRBD2|-|TRBJ2-2
CASSALKRESTGELFF
TGTGCCAGCAGTGCACTGAAGCGGGAGAGCACCGGGGAGCTGTTTTTT
>TRBV7-9|TRBD1|-|TRBJ1-2
CASSRIRDRIENGYTF
TGTGCCAGCAGCCGGATAAGGGACAGAATAGAAAATGGCTACACCTTC
>TRBV7-2|TRBD1|-|TRBJ1-2
CASSLQGQGYGYTF
TGTGCCAGCAGCTTACAGGGACAGGGGTATGGCTACACCTTC
>TRBV28|TRBD2|once|TRBJ2-7
CASSLMREFHEQYF
TGTGCCAGCAGTTTGATGCGGGAGTTCCACGAGCAGTACTTC
>TRBV21-1|-|once|TRBJ2-5
CASSSWTGGLVETQYF
TGTGCCAGCAGCTCCTGGACAGGGGGCTTGGTAGAGACCCAGTACTTC
>TRBV13|-|-|TRBJ2-3
CASSMMGTQYF
TGTGCCAGCAGCATGATGGGTACGCAGTATTTT
>TRBV6-5|-|once|TRBJ2-7
CASSPTQGYEQYF
TGTGCCAGCAGTCCGACCCAAGGCTACGAGCAGTACTTC
>TRBV5-1|TRBD2|-|TRBJ2-5
CASSLAGEGRETQYF
TGCGCCAGCAGCTTGGCCGGGGAGGGCCGGGAGACCCAGTACTTC